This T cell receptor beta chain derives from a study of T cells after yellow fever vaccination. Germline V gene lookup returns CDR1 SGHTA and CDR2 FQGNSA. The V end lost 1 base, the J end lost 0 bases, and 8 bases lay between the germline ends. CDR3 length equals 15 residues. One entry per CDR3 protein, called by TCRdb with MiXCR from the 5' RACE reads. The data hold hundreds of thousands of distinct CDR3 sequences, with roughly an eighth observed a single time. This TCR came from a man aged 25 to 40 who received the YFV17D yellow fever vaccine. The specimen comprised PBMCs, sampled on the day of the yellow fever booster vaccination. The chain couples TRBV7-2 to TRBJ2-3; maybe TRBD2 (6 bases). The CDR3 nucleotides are TGTGCCAGCAGCTTAGGGAGGGCTAGCACAGATACGCAGTATTTT. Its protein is CASSLGRASTDTQYF.